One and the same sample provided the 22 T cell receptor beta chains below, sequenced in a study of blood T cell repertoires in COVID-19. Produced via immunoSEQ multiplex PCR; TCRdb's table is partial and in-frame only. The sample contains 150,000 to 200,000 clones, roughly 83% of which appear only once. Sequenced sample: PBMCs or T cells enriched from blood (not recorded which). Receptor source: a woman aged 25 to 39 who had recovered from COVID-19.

CDR3 in DNA: TGTGCCAGCTCACCTCCTAGCGGAGAAGAGACCCAGTACTTC. This codes for CASSPPSGEETQYF. This sequence joins TRBV18 and TRBJ2-5, with TRBD2 matching over 7 bases. The germline CDR1 and CDR2 sequences are KGHSH and LQKENI. CDR3 size: 14 residues. Germline trimming cut 3 bases from V and 3 bases from J; bases unmatched to any gene: 4.

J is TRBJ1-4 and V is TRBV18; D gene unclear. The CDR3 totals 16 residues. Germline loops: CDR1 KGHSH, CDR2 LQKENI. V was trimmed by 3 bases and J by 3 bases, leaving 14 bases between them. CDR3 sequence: CASSPSVGFANEKLFF. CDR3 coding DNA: TGTGCCAGCTCACCGTCCGTCGGGTTTGCTAATGAAAAACTGTTTTTT.

CDR3 in amino acids: CATSDVPGTGGYGYTF. CDR3 DNA sequence: TGTGCCACCAGTGATGTTCCCGGGACTGGTGGCTATGGCTACACCTTC. The rearrangement joins TRBV24-1 to TRBJ1-2; a weak D match, TRBD1 (5 bases). Trimming stripped 3 bases from V and 4 bases from J, with 17 bases between. This CDR3 has 16 amino acids. Germline lookup yields CDR1 KGHDR and CDR2 SFDVKD.

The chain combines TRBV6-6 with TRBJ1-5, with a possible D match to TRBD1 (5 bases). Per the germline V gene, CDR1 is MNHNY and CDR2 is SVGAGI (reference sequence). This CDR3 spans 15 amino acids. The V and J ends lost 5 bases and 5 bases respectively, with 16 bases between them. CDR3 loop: CASSPGPTDYQPQHF. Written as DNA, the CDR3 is TGTGCCAGCAGTCCCGGGCCGACAGACTATCAGCCCCAGCATTTT.

In DNA form, the CDR3 reads TGTGCCAGCAGCTTGGTTGGACTAGAGGCCGAGCAGTACTTC. As protein: CASSLVGLEAEQYF. The chain joins TRBV5-4 to TRBJ2-7; TRBD2 matches at 7 bases. Germline V lookup: CDR1 SGHNT, CDR2 YYREEE (reference sequence). The CDR3 is 14 amino acids. V was pared by 0 bases and J by 6 bases, with 6 bases of the junction left unmatched.

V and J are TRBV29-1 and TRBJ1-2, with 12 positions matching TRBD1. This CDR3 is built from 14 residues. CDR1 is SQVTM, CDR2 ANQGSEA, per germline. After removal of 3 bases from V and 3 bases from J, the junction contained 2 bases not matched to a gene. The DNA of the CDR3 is TGCAGCGTTGAGAGGGACAGGGGGCACTATGGCTACACCTTC. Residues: CSVERDRGHYGYTF.

CDR3 nucleotides: TGTGCCACCAGCAGGGACAGGGGGCAAGAAAAAGCTTTCTTT. This translates into CATSRDRGQEKAFF. This rearrangement joins TRBV15 to TRBJ1-1, with 11 bases lining up with TRBD1. The CDR3 totals 14 residues. J gave up 9 bases and V 3 bases, and 6 bases lay outside the gene matches. Germline-derived CDR1 and CDR2 are LNHNV and YYDKDF (reference sequence).

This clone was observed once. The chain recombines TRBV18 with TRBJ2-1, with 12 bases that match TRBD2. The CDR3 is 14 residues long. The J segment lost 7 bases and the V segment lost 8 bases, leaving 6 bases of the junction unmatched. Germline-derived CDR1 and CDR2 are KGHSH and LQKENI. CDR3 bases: TGTGCCAGCAGACTAGCGGGAGCTACAAATGAGCAGTTCTTC. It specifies CASRLAGATNEQFF.

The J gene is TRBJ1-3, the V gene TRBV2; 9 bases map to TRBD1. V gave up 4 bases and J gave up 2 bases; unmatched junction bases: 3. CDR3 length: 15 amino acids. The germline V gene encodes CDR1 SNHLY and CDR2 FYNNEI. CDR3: CASSGDRATGNTIYF. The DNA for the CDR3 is TGTGCCAGCAGTGGGGACAGGGCGACTGGAAACACCATATATTTT.

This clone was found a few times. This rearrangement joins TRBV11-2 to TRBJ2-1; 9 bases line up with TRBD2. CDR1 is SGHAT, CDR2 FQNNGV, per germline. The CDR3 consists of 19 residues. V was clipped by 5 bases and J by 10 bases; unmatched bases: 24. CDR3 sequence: CASSPAGLAGPPRRGEQFF. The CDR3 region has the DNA TGTGCCAGCAGCCCGGCGGGCCTAGCGGGACCTCCCCGACGGGGAGAGCAGTTCTTC.

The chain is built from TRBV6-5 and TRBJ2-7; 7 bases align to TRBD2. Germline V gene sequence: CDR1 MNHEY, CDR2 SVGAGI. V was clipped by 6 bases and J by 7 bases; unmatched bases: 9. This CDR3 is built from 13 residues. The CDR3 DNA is TGTGCCAGCAGCCGGGACTACCGAAAGGAGCAGTACTTC. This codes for CASSRDYRKEQYF.

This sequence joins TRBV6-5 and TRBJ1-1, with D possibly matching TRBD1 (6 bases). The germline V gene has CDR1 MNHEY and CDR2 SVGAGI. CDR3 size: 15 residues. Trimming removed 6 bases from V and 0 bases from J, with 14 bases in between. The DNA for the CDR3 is TGTGCCAGCAGCCATGACAGGATAATGAACACTGAAGCTTTCTTT. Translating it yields CASSHDRIMNTEAFF.

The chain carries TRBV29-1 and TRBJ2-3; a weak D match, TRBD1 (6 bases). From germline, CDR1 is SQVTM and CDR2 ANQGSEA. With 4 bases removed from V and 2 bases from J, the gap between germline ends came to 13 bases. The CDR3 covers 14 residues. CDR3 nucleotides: TGCAGCGTTGGGGGGAACAGGGACACAGATACGCAGTATTTT. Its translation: CSVGGNRDTDTQYF.

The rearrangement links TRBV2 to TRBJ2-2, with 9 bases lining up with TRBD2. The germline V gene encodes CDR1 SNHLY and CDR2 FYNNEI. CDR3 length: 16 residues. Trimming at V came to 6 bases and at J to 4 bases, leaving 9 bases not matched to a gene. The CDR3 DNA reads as TGTGCCAGCAGCCTAGCGGGACAGTCGGCCACCGGGGAGCTGTTTTTT. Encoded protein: CASSLAGQSATGELFF.

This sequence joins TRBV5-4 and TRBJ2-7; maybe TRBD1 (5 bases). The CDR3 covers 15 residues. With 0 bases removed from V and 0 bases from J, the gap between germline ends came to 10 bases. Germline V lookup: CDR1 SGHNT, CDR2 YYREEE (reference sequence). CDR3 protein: CASSLGQGLSYEQYF. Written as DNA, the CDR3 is TGTGCCAGCAGCTTGGGTCAGGGCCTCTCCTACGAGCAGTACTTC. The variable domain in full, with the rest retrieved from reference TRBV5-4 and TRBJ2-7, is ETGVTQSPTHLIKTRGQQVTLRCSSQSGHNTVSWYQQALGQGPQFIFQYYREEENGRGNFPPRFSGLQFPNYSSELNVNALELDDSALYLCASSLGQGLSYEQYFGPGTRLTVT.

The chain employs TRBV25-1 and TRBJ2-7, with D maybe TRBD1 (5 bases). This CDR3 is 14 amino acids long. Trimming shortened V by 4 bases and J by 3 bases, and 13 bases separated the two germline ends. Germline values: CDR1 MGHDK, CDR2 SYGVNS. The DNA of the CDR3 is TGTGCCAGCAGTGTGTGGGGCAAAGACTACGAGCAGTACTTC. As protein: CASSVWGKDYEQYF.

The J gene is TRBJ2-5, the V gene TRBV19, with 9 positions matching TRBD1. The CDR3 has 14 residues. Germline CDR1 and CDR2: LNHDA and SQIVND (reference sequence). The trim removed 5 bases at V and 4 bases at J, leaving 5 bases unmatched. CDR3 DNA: TGTGCCAGTAGTTACAGGGGGCTTGGAGAGACCCAGTACTTC. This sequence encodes CASSYRGLGETQYF.

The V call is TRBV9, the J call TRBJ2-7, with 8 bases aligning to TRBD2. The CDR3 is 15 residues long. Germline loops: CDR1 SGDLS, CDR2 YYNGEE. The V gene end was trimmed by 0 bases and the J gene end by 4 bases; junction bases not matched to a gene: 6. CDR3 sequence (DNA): TGTGCCAGCAGCGTAGACAGCGGGAGTTTATACGAGCAGTACTTC. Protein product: CASSVDSGSLYEQYF. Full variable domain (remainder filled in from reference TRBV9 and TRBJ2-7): DSGVTQTPKHLITATGQRVTLRCSPRSGDLSVYWYQQSLDQGLQFLIQYYNGEERAKGNILERFSAQQFPDLHSELNLSSLELGDSALYFCASSVDSGSLYEQYFGPGTRLTVT.

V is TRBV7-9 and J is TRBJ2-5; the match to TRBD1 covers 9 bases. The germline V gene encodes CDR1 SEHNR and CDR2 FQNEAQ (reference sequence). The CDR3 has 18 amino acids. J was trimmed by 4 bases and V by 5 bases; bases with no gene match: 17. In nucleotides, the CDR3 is TGTGCCAGCAGCGAGAGAAGGACAGGGGTTATATGGAGAGAGACCCAGTACTTC. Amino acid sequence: CASSERRTGVIWRETQYF.

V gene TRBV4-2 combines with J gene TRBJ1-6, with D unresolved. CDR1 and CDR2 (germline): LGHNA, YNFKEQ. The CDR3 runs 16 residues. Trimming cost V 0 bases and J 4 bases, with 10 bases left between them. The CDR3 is CASSQDLREYNSPLHF. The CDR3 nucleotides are TGTGCCAGCAGCCAAGATCTCCGGGAGTATAATTCACCCCTCCACTTT.

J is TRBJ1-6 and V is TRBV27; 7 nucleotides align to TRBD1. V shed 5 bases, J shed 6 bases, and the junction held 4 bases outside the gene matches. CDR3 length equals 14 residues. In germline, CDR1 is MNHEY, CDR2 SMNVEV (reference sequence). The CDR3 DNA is TGTGCCAGCAGTAAGGGACAGTTTAATTCACCCCTCCACTTT. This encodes CASSKGQFNSPLHF.

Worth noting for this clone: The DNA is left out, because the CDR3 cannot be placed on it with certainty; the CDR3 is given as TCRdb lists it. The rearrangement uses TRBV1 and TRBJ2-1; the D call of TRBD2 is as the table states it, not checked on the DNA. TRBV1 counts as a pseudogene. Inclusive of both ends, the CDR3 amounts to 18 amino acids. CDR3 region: CTSSQDTALVAGGNEQFF.